This T cell receptor (beta chain) was retrieved from a study of post-analysis software for immune sequencing data. Overall study findings and caveats: Several TRBV segments were more frequent in patients than controls; TRBV5-6, TRBV5-1 and TRBV20-1 belonged to this group. Samples sharing a preparation batch grouped tightly together when assessed by F measure.

The CDR3 runs to 15 residues. Trimming shortened V by 3 bases and J by 3 bases, and 14 bases separated the two germline ends. The germline V gene has CDR1 SGHRS and CDR2 YFSETQ. TCR beta libraries were prepared from cDNA with unique molecular identifiers. MiXCR was run by TCRdb on the PCR reads, yielding one entry per CDR3 protein. The sample contains over 150,000 distinct CDR3 sequences, 30% of which appear only once. The table lists this clonotype with many counts. Its antigen remains unknown. This clonotype originated in a girl between 10 and 17 years old with multiple sclerosis. V gene TRBV5-1 combines with J gene TRBJ2-3; TRBD2 is a possible D gene (6 bases). The sample consisted of blood. The CDR3 coding sequence is TGCGCCAGCAGCTCCGGGACTCGTCAGACAGATACGCAGTATTTT. Amino acids: CASSSGTRQTDTQYF.